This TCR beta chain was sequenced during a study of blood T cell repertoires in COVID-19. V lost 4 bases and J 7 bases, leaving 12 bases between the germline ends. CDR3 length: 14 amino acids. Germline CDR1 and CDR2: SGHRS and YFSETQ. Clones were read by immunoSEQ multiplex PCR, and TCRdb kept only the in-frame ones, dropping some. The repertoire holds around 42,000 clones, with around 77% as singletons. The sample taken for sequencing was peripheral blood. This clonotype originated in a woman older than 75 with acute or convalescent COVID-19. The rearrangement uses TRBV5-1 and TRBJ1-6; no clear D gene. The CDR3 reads CASSPGMQNSPLHF. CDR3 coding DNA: TGCGCCAGCAGCCCGGGGATGCAGAATTCACCCCTCCACTTT.